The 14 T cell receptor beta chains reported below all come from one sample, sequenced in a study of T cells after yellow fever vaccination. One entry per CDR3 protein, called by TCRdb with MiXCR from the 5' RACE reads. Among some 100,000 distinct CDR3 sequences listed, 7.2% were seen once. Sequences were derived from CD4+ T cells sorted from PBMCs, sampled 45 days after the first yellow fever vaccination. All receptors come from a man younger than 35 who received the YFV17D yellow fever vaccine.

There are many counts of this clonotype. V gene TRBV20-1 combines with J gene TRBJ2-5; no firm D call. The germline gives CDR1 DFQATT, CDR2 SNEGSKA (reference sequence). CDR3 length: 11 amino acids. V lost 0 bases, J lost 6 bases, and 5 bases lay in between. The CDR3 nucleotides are TGCAGTGCTAGAGAACGGCAGACCCAGTACTTC. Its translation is CSARERQTQYF.

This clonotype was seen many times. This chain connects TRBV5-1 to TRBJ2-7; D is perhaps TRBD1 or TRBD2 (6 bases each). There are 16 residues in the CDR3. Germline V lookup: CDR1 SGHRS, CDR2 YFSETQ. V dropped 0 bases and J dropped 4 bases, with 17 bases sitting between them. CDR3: CASSLEGGLGKYEQYV. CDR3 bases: TGCGCCAGCAGCTTGGAGGGGGGATTAGGGAAGTACGAGCAGTACGTC.

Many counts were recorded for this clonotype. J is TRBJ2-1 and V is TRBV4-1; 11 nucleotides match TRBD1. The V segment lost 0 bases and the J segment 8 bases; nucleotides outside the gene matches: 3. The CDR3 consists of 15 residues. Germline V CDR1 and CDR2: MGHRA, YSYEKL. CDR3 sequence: CASSQEGQGGDEQFF. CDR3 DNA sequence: TGCGCCAGCAGCCAAGAGGGACAGGGGGGCGATGAGCAGTTCTTC.

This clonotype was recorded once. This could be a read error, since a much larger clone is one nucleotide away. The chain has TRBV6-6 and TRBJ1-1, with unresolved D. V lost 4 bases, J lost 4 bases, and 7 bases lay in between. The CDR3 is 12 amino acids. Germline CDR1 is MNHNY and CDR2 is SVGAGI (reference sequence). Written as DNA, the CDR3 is TGTGCCAGCAGTTTCGGGAGCACTGAAGCTTTCTTT. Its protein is CASSFGSTEAFF.

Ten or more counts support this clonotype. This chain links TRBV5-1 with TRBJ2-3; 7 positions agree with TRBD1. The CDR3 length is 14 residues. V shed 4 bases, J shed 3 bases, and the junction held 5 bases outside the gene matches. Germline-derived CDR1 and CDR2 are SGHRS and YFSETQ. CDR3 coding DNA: TGCGCCAGCAGCCCCGGACAGGTTACAGATACGCAGTATTTT. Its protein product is CASSPGQVTDTQYF.

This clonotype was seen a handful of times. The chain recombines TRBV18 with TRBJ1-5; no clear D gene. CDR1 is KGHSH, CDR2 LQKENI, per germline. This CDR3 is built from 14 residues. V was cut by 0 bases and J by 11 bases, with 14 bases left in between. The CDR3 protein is CASSPPYARATQHF. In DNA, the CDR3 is TGTGCCAGCTCACCACCATACGCAAGAGCAACCCAGCATTTT.

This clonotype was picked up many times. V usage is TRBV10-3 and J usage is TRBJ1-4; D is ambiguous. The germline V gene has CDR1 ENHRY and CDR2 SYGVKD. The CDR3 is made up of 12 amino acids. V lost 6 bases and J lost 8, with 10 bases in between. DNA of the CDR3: TGTGCCATCAGGGGGAGTGGGGAAAAACTGTTTTTT. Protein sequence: CAIRGSGEKLFF.

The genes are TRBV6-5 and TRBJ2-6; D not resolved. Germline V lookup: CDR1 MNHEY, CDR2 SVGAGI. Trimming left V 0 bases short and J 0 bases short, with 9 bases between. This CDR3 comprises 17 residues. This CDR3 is CASSYSRAVSGANVLTF. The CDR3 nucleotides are TGTGCCAGCAGTTACTCGCGCGCCGTCTCTGGGGCCAACGTCCTGACTTTC.

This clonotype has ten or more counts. The CDR3 sequence is CAIRPGQVDYEQYV. CDR3 DNA: TGTGCCATCAGACCGGGACAGGTCGACTACGAGCAGTACGTC. The chain has TRBV10-3 and TRBJ2-7; 8 bases are a match to TRBD1. Germline CDR1 reads ENHRY; CDR2 reads SYGVKD. Unmatched junction bases numbered 7, after V lost 6 bases and J lost 3 bases. This CDR3 spans 14 amino acids.

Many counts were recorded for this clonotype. The CDR3 loop reads CASSQTGIGETQYF. The CDR3 bases are TGTGCCAGCAGCCAAACAGGGATTGGGGAGACCCAGTACTTC. The chain uses TRBV12-3 or TRBV12-4 and TRBJ2-5, with D possibly matching TRBD1 (6 bases). This CDR3 comprises 14 residues. Deletions cut 6 bases from V and 5 bases from J, with 16 bases between.

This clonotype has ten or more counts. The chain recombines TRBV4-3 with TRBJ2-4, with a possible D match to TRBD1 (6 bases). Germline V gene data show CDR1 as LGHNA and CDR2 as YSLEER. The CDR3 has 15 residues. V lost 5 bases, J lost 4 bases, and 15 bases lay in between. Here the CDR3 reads CASSSQTGSKNIQYF. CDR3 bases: TGCGCCAGCAGCTCACAGACAGGCTCAAAAAACATTCAGTACTTC.

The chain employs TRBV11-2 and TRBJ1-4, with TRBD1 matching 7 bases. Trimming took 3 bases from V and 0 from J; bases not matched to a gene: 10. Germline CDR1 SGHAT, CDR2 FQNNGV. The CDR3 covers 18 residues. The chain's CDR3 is CASSFRTGFTPTNEKLFF. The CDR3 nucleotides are TGTGCCAGCAGCTTCCGGACAGGATTTACCCCAACTAATGAAAAACTGTTTTTT.

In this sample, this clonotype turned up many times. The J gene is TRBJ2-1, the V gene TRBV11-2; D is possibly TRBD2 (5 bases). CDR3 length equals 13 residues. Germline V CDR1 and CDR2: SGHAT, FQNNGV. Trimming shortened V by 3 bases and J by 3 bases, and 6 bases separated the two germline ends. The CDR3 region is CASSLRVYNEQFF. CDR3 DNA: TGTGCCAGCAGCTTGAGGGTCTACAATGAGCAGTTCTTC.

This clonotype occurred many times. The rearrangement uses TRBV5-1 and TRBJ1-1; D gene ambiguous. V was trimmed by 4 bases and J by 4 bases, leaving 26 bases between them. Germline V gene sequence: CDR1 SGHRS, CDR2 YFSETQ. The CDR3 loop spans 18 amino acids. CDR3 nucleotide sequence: TGCGCCAGCAGCGTGGTGGTTGTCCGTGCTGAACGGGTCACTGAAGCTTTCTTT. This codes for CASSVVVVRAERVTEAFF. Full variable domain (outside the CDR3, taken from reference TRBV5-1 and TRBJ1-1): KAGVTQTPRYLIKTRGQQVTLSCSPISGHRSVSWYQQTPGQGLQFLFEYFSETQRNKGNFPGRFSGRQFSNSRSEMNVSTLELGDSALYLCASSVVVVRAERVTEAFFGQGTRLTVV.